The 3 T cell receptor beta chains presented below share a single source sample, sequenced in a study of post-analysis software for immune sequencing data. Unique molecular identifiers were present in the TCR beta cDNA libraries. TCRdb recomputed calls from the PCR reads with MiXCR, one row per CDR3 protein. The table lists about 560,000 distinct CDR3 sequences, roughly two fifths of them singletons. Findings and limits, study-wide: Among a handful of TRBV segments more frequent in patients than controls were TRBV5-6, TRBV5-1 and TRBV20-1.

Their cognate antigens are unknown. What was sequenced was blood. Receptors originate from a girl aged 5-17 years with multiple sclerosis.

This chain connects TRBV6-5 to TRBJ1-2, with TRBD1 matching 11 bases. CDR3 length equals 19 residues. Germline loops: CDR1 MNHEY, CDR2 SVGAGI. Trimming took 0 bases from V and 0 from J; bases not matched to a gene: 9. CDR3 DNA: TGTGCCAGCAGTTACTCCTTCGGACAGGGGGCACACACTAACTATGGCTACACCTTC. Translating gives CASSYSFGQGAHTNYGYTF.

This clonotype showed up just once. The gene calls are TRBV5-1 and TRBJ2-1; 11 bases fit TRBD2. There are 16 residues in the CDR3. The ends lost 5 bases at V and 5 bases at J; junction bases unmatched: 9. CDR1 and CDR2 from the germline V gene are SGHRS and YFSETQ. The CDR3 nucleotides read TGCGCCAGCAGGCTCTCCCTAGCGGGAGGAAACAATGAGCAGTTCTTC. Translating gives CASRLSLAGGNNEQFF. The variable domain in full, with the rest retrieved from reference TRBV5-1 and TRBJ2-1, is KAGVTQTPRYLIKTRGQQVTLSCSPISGHRSVSWYQQTPGQGLQFLFEYFSETQRNKGNFPGRFSGRQFSNSRSEMNVSTLELGDSALYLCASRLSLAGGNNEQFFGPGTRLTVL.

This sequence joins TRBV12-3 or TRBV12-4 and TRBJ1-6; D is perhaps TRBD1 (5 bases). V lost 5 bases to trimming and J lost 10 bases, with 18 bases between them. The CDR3 consists of 15 residues. The CDR3 nucleotides read TGTGCCAGCAGTGGCGGCCTTGACTGGGGGTCACCCCTCCACTTT. Protein: CASSGGLDWGSPLHF.